This T cell receptor (beta chain) was identified during a study of cytomegalovirus exposure and HLA in healthy donors. Study-level background: Genetic ancestry analysis placed 75% to 85% of the 300 to 400 donors that were genotyped in the Caucasian-associated cluster.

The study's findings and limits: In the analysis, some V segments, TRBV6-2 and TRBV6-3 included, were excluded as indistinguishable.

PCR involved 60 Vbeta and 13 Jbeta primers. Per the study methods: An analysis that came later counted 80 million or so unique TCR beta chains, approximately 12 million shared. Sequenced by immunoSEQ multiplex PCR; TCRdb stores in-frame clones only, minus some. V, J and clone size are taken as reported in that table, and D and trimming were inferred from the DNA itself. The top ten clones hold about 1.5% of a sample with some 150,000 clones, approximately 80% of them seen once. Comment on this clone: Its antigen is currently unknown.

Germline lookup yields CDR1 SGHRS and CDR2 YFSETQ. The V and J ends lost 1 base and 8 bases respectively, with 18 bases between them. The CDR3 is 16 residues long. Sequencing was done on a sample of PBMCs. The J gene is TRBJ1-4, the V gene TRBV5-1; D not resolved. The source is a male donor in good health and CMV-seronegative. The CDR3 reads CASSLTSADTSEKLFF. The CDR3 coding sequence is TGCGCCAGCAGCTTGACTTCAGCCGACACATCCGAAAAACTGTTTTTT.